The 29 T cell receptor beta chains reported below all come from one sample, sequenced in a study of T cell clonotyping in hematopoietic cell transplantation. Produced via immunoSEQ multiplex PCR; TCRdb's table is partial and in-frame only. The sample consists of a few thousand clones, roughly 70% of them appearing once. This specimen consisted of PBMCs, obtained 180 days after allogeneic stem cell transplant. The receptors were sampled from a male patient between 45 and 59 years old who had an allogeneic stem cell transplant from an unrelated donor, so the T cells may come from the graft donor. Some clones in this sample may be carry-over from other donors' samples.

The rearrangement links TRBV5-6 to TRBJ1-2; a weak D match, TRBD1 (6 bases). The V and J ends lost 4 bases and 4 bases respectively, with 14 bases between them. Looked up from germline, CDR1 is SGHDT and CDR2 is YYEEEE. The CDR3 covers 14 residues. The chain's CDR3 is CASSDWGGGYGYTF. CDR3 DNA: TGTGCCAGCAGCGATTGGGGGGGCGGCTATGGCTACACCTTC. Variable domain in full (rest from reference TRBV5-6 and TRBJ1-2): DAGVTQSPTHLIKTRGQQVTLRCSPKSGHDTVSWYQQALGQGPQFIFQYYEEEERQRGNFPDRFSGHQFPNYSSELNVNALLLGDSALYLCASSDWGGGYGYTFGSGTRLTVV.

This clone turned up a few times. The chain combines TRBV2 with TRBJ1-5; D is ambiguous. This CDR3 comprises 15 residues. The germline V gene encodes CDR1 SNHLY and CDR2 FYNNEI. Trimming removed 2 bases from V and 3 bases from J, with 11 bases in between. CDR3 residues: CASSERSQPNQPQHF. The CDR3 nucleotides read TGTGCCAGCAGTGAACGTTCGCAGCCCAATCAGCCCCAGCATTTT.

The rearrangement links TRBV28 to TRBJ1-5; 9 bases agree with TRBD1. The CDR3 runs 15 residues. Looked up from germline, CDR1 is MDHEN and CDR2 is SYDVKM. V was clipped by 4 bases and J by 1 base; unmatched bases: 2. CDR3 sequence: CASSWTGASNQPQHF. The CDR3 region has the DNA TGTGCCAGCAGTTGGACAGGGGCGAGCAATCAGCCCCAGCATTTT.

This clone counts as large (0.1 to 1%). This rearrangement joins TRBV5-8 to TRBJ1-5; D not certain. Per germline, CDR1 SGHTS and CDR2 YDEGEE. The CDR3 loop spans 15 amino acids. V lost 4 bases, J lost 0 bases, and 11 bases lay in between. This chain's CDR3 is CASSIQGYSNQPQHF. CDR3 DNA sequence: TGTGCCAGCAGCATCCAAGGATATAGCAATCAGCCCCAGCATTTT. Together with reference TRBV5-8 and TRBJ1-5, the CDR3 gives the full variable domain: EAGVTQSPTHLIKTRGQQATLRCSPISGHTSVYWYQQALGLGLQFLLWYDEGEERNRGNFPPRFSGRQFPNYSSELNVNALELEDSALYLCASSIQGYSNQPQHFGDGTRLSIL.

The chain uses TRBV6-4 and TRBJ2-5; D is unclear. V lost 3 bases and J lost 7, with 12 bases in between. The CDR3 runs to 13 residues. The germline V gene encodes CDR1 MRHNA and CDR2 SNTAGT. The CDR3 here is CASSEEVRGTQYF. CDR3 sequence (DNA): TGTGCCAGCAGTGAAGAAGTTCGAGGGACCCAGTACTTC.

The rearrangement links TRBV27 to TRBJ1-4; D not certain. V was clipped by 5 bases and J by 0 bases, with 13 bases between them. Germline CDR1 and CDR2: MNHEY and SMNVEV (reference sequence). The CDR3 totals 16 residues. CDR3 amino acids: CASSRRVGTTNEKLFF. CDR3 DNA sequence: TGTGCCAGCAGTCGCCGGGTCGGGACAACTAATGAAAAACTGTTTTTT.

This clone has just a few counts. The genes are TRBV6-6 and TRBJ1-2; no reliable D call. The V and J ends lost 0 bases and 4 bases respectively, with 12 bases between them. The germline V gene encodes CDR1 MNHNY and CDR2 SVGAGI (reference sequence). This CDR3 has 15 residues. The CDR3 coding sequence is TGTGCCAGCAGTTACTCCCAGGACTCCTCCTATGGCTACACCTTC. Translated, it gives CASSYSQDSSYGYTF.

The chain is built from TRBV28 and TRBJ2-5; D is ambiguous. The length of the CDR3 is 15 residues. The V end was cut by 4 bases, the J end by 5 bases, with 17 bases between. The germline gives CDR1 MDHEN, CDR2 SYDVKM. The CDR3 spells CASSSATRSGETQYF. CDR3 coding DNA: TGTGCCAGCAGTTCCGCAACCAGGTCGGGTGAGACCCAGTACTTC.

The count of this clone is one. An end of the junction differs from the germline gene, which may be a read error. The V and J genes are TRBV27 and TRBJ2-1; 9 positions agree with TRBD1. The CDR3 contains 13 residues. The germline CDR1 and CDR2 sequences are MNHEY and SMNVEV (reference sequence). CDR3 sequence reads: CVSSLQGAFEQFF. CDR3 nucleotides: TGTGTCAGCAGTCTACAGGGGGCATTCGAGCAGTTCTTC.

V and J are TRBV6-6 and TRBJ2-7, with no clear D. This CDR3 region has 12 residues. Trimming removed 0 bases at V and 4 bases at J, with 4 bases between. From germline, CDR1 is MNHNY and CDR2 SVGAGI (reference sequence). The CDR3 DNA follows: TGTGCCAGCAGTTACTCAGCGTACGAGCAGTACTTC. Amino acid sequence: CASSYSAYEQYF.

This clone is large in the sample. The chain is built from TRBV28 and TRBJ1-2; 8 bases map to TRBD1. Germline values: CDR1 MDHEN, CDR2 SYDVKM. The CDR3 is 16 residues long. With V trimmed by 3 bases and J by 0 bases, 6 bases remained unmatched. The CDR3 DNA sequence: TGTGCCAGCAGTTTGGCCCCAGGGGGCCCTAACTATGGCTACACCTTC. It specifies CASSLAPGGPNYGYTF.

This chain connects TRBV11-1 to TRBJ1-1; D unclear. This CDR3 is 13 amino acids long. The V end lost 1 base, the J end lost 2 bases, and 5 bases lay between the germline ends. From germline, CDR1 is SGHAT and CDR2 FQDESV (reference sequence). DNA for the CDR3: TGTGCCAGCAGCTTAGGTGAAAACACTGAAGCTTTCTTT. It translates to CASSLGENTEAFF.

CDR3 sequence reads: CASSLIMENIQYF. The CDR3 DNA sequence: TGTGCCAGCAGCTTAATCATGGAAAACATTCAGTACTTC. The rearrangement links TRBV13 to TRBJ2-4; D remains ambiguous. V was cut by 2 bases and J by 5 bases, with 7 bases left in between. Germline CDR1 and CDR2: PRHDT and FYEKMQ (reference sequence). This CDR3 region has 13 residues.

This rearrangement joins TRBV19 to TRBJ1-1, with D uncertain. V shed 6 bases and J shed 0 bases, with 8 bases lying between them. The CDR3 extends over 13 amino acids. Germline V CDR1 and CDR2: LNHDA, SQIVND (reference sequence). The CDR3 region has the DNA TGTGCCAGTAGCACGACGTTGAACACTGAAGCTTTCTTT. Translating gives CASSTTLNTEAFF. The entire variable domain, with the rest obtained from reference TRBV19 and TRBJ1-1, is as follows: DGGITQSPKYLFRKEGQNVTLSCEQNLNHDAMYWYRQDPGQGLRLIYYSQIVNDFQKGDIAEGYSVSREKKESFPLTVTSAQKNPTAFYLCASSTTLNTEAFFGQGTRLTVV.

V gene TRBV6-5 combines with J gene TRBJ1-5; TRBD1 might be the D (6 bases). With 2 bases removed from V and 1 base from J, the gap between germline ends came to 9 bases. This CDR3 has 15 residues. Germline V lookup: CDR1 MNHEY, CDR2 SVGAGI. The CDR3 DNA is TGTGCCAGCAGTTACGGAGGGGGGAGCAATCAGCCCCAGCATTTT. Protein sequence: CASSYGGGSNQPQHF.

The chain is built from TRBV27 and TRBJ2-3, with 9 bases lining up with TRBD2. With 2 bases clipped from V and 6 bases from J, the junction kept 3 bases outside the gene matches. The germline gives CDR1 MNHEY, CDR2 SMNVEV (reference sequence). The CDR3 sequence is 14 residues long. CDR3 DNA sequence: TGTGCCAGCAGTTTAGTAGCGGGAGCGGATACGCAGTATTTT. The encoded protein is CASSLVAGADTQYF.

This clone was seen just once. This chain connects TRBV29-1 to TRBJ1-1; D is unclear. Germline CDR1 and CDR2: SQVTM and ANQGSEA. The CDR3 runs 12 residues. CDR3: CESREVDTEAFF. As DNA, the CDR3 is TGCGAATCCCGGGAGGTGGACACTGAAGCTTTCTTT.

CDR3 sequence reads: CASSLDRPYYGYTF. CDR3 sequence (DNA): TGTGCCAGCAGCTTGGACAGGCCCTACTATGGCTACACCTTC. The chain has TRBV5-6 and TRBJ1-2, with D possibly being TRBD1 (5 bases). Per germline, CDR1 SGHDT and CDR2 YYEEEE. V lost 0 bases and J 3 bases, leaving 9 bases between the germline ends. The CDR3 is 14 amino acids.

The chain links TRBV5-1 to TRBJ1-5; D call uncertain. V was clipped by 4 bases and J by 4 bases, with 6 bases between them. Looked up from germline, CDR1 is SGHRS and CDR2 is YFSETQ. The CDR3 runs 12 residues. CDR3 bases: TGCGCCAGCAGCGACGGGAATCAGCCCCAGCATTTT. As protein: CASSDGNQPQHF.

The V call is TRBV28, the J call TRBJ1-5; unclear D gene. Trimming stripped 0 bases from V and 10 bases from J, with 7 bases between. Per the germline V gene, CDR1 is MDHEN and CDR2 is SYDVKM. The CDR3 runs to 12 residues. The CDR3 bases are TGTGCCAGCAGTTTATGGGGTCGACCCCAGCATTTT. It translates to CASSLWGRPQHF.

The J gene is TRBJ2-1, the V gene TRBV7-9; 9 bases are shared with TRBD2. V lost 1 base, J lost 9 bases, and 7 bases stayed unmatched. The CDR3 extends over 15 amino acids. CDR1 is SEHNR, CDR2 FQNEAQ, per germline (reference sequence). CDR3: CASSLGAGGQGEQFF. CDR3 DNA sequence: TGTGCCAGCAGCTTAGGCGCGGGAGGGCAAGGTGAGCAGTTCTTC. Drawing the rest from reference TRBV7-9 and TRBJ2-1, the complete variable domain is DTGVSQNPRHKITKRGQNVTFRCDPISEHNRLYWYRQTLGQGPEFLTYFQNEAQLEKSRLLSDRFSAERPKGSFSTLEIQRTEQGDSAMYLCASSLGAGGQGEQFFGPGTRLTVL.

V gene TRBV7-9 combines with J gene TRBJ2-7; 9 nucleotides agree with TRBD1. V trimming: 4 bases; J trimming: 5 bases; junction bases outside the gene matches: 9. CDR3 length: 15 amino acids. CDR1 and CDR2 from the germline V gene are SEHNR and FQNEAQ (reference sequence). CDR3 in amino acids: CASSWPGQGQNEQYF. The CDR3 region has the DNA TGTGCCAGCAGCTGGCCGGGACAGGGACAAAACGAGCAGTACTTC. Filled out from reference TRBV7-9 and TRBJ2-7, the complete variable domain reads DTGVSQNPRHKITKRGQNVTFRCDPISEHNRLYWYRQTLGQGPEFLTYFQNEAQLEKSRLLSDRFSAERPKGSFSTLEIQRTEQGDSAMYLCASSWPGQGQNEQYFGPGTRLTVT.

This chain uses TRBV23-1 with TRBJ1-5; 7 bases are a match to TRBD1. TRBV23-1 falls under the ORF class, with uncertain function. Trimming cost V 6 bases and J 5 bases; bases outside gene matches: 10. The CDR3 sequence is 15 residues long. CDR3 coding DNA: TGCGCCAGCAGAATTAGACAGGGATCCGATCAGCCCCAGCATTTT. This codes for CASRIRQGSDQPQHF.

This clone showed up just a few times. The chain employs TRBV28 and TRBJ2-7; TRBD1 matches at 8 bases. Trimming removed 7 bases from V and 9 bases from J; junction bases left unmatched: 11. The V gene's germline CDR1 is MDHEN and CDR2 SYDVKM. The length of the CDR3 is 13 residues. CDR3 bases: TGTGCCAGCACGCCGCTCCAGGGGGCGACGCAGTACTTC. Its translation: CASTPLQGATQYF.

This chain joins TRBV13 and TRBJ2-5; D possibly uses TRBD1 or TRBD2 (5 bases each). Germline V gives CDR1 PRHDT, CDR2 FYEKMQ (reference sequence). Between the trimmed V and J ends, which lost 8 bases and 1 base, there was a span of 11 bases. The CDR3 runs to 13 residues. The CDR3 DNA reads TGTGCCAGCGGGGGACGTCTCCAAGAGACCCAGTACTTC. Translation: CASGGRLQETQYF.

CDR3 sequence reads: CSVETQANYGYTF. CDR3 DNA sequence: TGCAGCGTGGAAACCCAGGCCAACTATGGCTACACCTTC. The chain is built from TRBV29-1 and TRBJ1-2; D not resolved. CDR1 and CDR2 from the germline V gene are SQVTM and ANQGSEA. Between the trimmed V and J ends, which lost 6 bases and 2 bases, there was a span of 13 bases. The CDR3 is made up of 13 amino acids.

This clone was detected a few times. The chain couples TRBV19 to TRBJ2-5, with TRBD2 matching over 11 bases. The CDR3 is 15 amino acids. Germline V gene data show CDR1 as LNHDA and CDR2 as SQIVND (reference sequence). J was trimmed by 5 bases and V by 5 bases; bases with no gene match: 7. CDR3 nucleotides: TGTGCCAGTAGTTTCGGACTAGCGGGCTGGGAGACCCAGTACTTC. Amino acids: CASSFGLAGWETQYF. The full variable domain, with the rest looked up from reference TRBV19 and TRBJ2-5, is DGGITQSPKYLFRKEGQNVTLSCEQNLNHDAMYWYRQDPGQGLRLIYYSQIVNDFQKGDIAEGYSVSREKKESFPLTVTSAQKNPTAFYLCASSFGLAGWETQYFGPGTRLLVL.

The CDR3 is CASSQDSSPNTGELFF. The CDR3, as DNA: TGCGCCAGCAGCCAAGATTCGTCGCCGAACACCGGGGAGCTGTTTTTT. The V and J genes are TRBV4-3 and TRBJ2-2, with no clear D. The CDR3 is 16 amino acids. Trimming took off 0 bases at V and 0 bases at J, with 8 bases between the two ends. Germline lookup yields CDR1 LGHNA and CDR2 YSLEER.

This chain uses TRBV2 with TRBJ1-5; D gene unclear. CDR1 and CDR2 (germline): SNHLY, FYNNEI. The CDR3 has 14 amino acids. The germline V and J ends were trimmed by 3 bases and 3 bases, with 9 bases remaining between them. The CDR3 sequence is CASSEQLSNQPQHF. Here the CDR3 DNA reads TGTGCCAGCAGTGAGCAGCTTTCCAATCAGCCCCAGCATTTT. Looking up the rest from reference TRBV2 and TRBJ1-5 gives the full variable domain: EPEVTQTPSHQVTQMGQEVILRCVPISNHLYFYWYRQILGQKVEFLVSFYNNEISEKSEIFDDQFSVERPDGSNFTLKIRSTKLEDSAMYFCASSEQLSNQPQHFGDGTRLSIL.